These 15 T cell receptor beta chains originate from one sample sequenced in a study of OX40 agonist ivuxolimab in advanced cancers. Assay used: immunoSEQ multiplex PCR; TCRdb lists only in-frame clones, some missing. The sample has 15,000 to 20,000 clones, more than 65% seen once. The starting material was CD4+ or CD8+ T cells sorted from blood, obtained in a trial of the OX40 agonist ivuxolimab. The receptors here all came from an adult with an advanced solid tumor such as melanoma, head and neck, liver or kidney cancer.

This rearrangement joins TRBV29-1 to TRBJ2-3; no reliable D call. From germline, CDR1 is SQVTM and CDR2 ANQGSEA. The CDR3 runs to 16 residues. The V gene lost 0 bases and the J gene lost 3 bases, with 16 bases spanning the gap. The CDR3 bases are TGCAGCGTTGAAGATCCCCCCGGGCAAGGAACAGATACGCAGTATTTT. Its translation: CSVEDPPGQGTDTQYF.

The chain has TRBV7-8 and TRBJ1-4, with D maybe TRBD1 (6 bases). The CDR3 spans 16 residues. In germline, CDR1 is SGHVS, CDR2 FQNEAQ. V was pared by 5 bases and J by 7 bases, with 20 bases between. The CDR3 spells CASSTFGLGAGEKLFF. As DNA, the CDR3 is TGTGCCAGCAGCACCTTCGGATTGGGGGCAGGTGAAAAACTGTTTTTT.

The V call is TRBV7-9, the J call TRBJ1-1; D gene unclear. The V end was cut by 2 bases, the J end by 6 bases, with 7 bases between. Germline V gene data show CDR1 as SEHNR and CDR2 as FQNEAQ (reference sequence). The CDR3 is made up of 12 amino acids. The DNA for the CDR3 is TGTGCCAGCAGCTTACTAGGACCTGAAGCTTTCTTT. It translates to CASSLLGPEAFF.

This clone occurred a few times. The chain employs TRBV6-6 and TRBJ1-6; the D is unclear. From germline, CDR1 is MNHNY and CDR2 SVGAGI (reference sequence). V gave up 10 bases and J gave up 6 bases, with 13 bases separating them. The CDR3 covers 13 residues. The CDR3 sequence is CATREISNSPLHF. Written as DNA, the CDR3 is TGTGCCACGAGGGAGATCTCTAATTCACCCCTCCACTTT.

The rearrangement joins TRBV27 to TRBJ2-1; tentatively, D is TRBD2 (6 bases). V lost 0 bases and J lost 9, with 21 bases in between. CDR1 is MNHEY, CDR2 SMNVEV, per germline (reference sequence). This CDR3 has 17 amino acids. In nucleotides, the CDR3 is TGTGCCAGCAGTTTATCGATAATCGGGGAGGTGATAGGTGAGCAGTTCTTC. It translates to CASSLSIIGEVIGEQFF.

CDR3 residues: CASSASGSFFITEQFF. The CDR3 DNA follows: TGTGCCAGCAGTGCCTCCGGGTCCTTCTTTATCACTGAGCAGTTCTTC. V gene TRBV6-1 combines with J gene TRBJ2-1; no reliable D call. Trimming removed 4 bases from V and 9 bases from J, with 22 bases in between. In germline, CDR1 is MNHNS, CDR2 SASEGT. The CDR3 consists of 16 residues.

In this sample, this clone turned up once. The CDR3 DNA reads TGTGCCAGTAGTACCGGGTTTCCCTACGAGCAGTACTTC. This sequence encodes CASSTGFPYEQYF. The chain uses TRBV19 and TRBJ2-7; D not resolved. The V and J ends lost 4 bases and 2 bases respectively, with 9 bases between them. The CDR3 runs 13 residues. The germline gives CDR1 LNHDA, CDR2 SQIVND (reference sequence).

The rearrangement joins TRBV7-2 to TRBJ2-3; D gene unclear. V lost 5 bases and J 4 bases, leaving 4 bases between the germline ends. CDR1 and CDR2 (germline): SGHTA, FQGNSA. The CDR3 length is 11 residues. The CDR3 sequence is CASSPPDTQYF. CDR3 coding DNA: TGTGCCAGCAGCCCCCCAGATACGCAGTATTTT.

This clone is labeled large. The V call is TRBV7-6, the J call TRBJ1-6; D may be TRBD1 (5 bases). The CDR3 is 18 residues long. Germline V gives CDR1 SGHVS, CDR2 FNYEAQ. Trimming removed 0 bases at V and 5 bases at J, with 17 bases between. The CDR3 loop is CASSLAFAGGEHNSPLHF. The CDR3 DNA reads TGTGCCAGCAGCTTAGCGTTTGCCGGGGGAGAACATAATTCACCCCTCCACTTT.

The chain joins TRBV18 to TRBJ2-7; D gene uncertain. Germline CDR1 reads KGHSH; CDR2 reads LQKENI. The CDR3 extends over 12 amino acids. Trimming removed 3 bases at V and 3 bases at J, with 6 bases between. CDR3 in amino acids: CASSPKLYEQYF. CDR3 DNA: TGTGCCAGCTCACCGAAACTCTACGAGCAGTACTTC.

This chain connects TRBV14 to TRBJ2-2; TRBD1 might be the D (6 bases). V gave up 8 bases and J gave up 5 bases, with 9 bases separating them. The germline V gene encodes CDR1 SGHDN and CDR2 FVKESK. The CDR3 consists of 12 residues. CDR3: CASEDSTGELFF. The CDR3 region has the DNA TGTGCCAGCGAGGACAGTACCGGGGAGCTGTTTTTT.

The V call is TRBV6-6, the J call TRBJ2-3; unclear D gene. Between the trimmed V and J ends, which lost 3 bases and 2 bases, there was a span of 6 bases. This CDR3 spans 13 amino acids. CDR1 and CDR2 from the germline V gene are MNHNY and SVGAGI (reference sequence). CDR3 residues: CASSYLNTDTQYF. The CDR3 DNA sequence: TGTGCCAGCAGTTATCTCAACACAGATACGCAGTATTTT.

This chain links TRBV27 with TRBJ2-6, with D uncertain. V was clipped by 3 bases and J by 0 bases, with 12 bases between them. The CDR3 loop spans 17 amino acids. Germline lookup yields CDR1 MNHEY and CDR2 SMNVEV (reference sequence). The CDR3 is CASSFEYSFSGANVLTF. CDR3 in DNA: TGTGCCAGCAGTTTTGAGTACAGCTTCTCTGGGGCCAACGTCCTGACTTTC.

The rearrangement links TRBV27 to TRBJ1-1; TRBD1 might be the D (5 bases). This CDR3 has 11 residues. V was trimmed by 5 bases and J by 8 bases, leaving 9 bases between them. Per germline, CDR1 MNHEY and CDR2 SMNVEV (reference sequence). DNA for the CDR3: TGTGCCAGCAGTGGGGCGGCGGAAGCTTTCTTT. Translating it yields CASSGAAEAFF.

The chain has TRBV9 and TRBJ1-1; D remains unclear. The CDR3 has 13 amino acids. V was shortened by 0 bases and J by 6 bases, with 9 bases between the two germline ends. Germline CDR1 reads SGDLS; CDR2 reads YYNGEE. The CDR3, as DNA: TGTGCCAGCAGCGTAGTGGTAGGAGCTGAAGCTTTCTTT. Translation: CASSVVVGAEAFF.